The rows below give T cell receptor beta chains drawn from one sample of a study of shared clonotypes between healthy human individuals. Libraries were prepared by immunoSEQ multiplex PCR; TCRdb keeps only in-frame clonotypes and omits some of them. This table holds 2,500,000 or so clones, 92% found once. Sequenced: naive CD4+ T cells from PBMCs. These receptors all come from a man between 18 and 35 years old in good health. Some clones in this sample may be carry-over from other donors' samples. The CDR3 runs from the conserved cysteine through the conserved F or W.

V gene	J gene	CDR3 protein
TRBV2	TRBJ1-1	CAIRASLNTEAFF
TRBV28	TRBJ2-7	CASRAVGRSYEQYF
TRBV29-1	TRBJ2-3	CSVGRQGNTDTQYF
TRBV18	TRBJ2-3	CASSPQGTTDTQYF
TRBV9	TRBJ2-7	CASSEGLSYEQYF
TRBV6-4	TRBJ2-1	CASSELEGTEQFF
TRBV18	TRBJ1-5	CASSPTGDQPQHF
TRBV7-6	TRBJ2-3	CASSRRTSGSSDTQYF
TRBV6-4	TRBJ2-1	CASSREQGGEQFF
TRBV18	TRBJ2-3	CASSPLPTSGSTDTQYF
TRBV7-3	TRBJ2-7	CASSLKVRAKGEQYF
TRBV7-9	TRBJ1-1	CASSLLGQDRAFF
TRBV18	TRBJ1-4	CASSELGGEKLFF
TRBV5-1	TRBJ2-2	CASSPTSGGTTGELFF
TRBV9	TRBJ2-3	CASSVGSSGRDTQYF
TRBV5-1	TRBJ2-2	CASSKRTDTGELFF
TRBV29-1	TRBJ2-2	CSVDRGQADGELFF